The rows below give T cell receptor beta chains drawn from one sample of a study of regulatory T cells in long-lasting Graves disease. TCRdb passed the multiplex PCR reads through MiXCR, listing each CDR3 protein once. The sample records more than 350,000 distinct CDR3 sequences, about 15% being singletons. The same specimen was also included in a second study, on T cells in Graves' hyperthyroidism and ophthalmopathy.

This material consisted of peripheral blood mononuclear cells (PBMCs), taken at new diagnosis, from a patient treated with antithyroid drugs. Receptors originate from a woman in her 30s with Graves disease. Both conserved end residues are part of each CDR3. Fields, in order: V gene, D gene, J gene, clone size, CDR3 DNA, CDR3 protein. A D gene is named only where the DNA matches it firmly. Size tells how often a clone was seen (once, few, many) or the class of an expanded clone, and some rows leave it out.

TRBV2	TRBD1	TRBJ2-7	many	TGTGCCAGCAGTAACCCGGACAGGGGCCAGGAAACGGGCTACTACGAGCAGTACTTC	CASSNPDRGQETGYYEQYF
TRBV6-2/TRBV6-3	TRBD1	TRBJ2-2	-	TGTGCCAGCAGTTACTACGACAGGGGTACCGGGGAGCTGTTTTTT	CASSYYDRGTGELFF
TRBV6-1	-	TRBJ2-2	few	TGTGCCAGCAGTGGTGCGGGGTCCACCGGGGAGCTGTTTTTT	CASSGAGSTGELFF
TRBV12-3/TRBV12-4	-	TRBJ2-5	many	TGTGCCAGCAGTTTACGGGAGCTTGAGACCCAGTACTTC	CASSLRELETQYF
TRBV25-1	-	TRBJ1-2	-	TGTGCCAGCAGTGAAAGTTTCGGGGACACAGCTAACTATGGCTACACCTTC	CASSESFGDTANYGYTF
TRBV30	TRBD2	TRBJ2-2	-	TGTGCCTGGAGTCGGGGAGGGGCATCCGGGGAGCTGTTTTTT	CAWSRGGASGELFF
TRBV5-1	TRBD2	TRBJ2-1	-	TGCGCCAGCAGCTTACCTTCGGGACTAGCGGAGGCCTACCACAATGAGCAGTTCTTC	CASSLPSGLAEAYHNEQFF
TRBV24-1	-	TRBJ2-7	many	TGTGCCACCAGTGACTCGACAGTTGACGAGCAGTACTTC	CATSDSTVDEQYF
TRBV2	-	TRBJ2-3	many	TGTGCCAGCAGAAGGGGAGATACGCAGTATTTT	CASRRGDTQYF
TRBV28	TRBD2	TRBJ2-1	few	TGTGCCAGCAGTTTATCGACTAGCTTCCCCTCATACAATGAGCAGTTCTTC	CASSLSTSFPSYNEQFF
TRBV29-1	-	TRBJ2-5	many	TGCAGCGTTGGAGGGGGGCAAGAGACCCAGTACTTC	CSVGGGQETQYF
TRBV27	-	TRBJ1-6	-	TGTGCCAGCAGTTTCCAGGATTCACCCCTCCACTTT	CASSFQDSPLHF
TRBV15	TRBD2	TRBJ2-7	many	TGTGCCACCAGCGTCGGGACTAGCGTCTACGAGCAGTACTTC	CATSVGTSVYEQYF
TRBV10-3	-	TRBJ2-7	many	TGTGCCATCAGGAAGGGACCAGCGAGCTCCTACGAGCAGTACTTC	CAIRKGPASSYEQYF
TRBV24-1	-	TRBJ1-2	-	TGTGCCACCAGTGTGGGGGGCTATGGCTACACCTTC	CATSVGGYGYTF
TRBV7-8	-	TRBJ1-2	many	TGTGCCAGCAGCGCCGGCCGGGGGGGGAGCTCTCAAAGCTACACCTTC	CASSAGRGGSSQSYTF
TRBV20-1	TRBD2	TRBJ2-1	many	TGCAGTGCTAGAGAACCTAGCGGCCATGAGCAGTTCTTC	CSAREPSGHEQFF
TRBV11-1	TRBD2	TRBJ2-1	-	TGTGCCAGCAGCTCCCCTACTAGCGGGAGCTTTGACAATGAGCAGTTCTTC	CASSSPTSGSFDNEQFF
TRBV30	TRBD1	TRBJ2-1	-	TGTGCCTCCGGCTCGGGACAGGGGTTCGGTGAGCAGTTCTTC	CASGSGQGFGEQFF
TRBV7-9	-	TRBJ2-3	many	TGTGCCAGCATAGGCCCCCTGGGAGATACGCAGTATTTT	CASIGPLGDTQYF
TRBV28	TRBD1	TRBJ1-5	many	TGTGCCACCATTGGACAGGGAGGTCAGCCCCAGCATTTT	CATIGQGGQPQHF
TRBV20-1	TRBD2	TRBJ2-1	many	TGCAGTGCAAAAGGGACTAGCGGGTCGGATGAGCAGTTCTTC	CSAKGTSGSDEQFF
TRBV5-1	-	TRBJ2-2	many	TGCGCCAGCAGCTTGGCAATCGGGGCCGGGGAGCTGTTTTTT	CASSLAIGAGELFF
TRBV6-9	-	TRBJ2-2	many	TGTGCCAGCAGTTACGGTATCGACACCGGGGAGCTGTTTTTT	CASSYGIDTGELFF
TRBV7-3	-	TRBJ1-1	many	TGTGCCAGCAGCCCAGGGTCGGGGGGCACTGAAGCTTTCTTT	CASSPGSGGTEAFF